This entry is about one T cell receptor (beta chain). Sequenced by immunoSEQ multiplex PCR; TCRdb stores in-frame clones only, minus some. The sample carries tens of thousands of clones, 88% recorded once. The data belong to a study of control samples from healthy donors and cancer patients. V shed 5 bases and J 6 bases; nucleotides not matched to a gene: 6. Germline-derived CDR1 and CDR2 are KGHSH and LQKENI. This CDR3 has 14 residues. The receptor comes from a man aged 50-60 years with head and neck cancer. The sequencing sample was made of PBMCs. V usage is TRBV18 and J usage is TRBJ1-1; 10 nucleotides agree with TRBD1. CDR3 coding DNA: TGTGCCAGCTCATCAGGACAGGGGGAATCTGAAGCTTTCTTT. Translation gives CASSSGQGESEAFF.